This TCR beta chain originates from a study of blood T cell repertoires in COVID-19 (dated by TCRdb to 2018 to 2020). Some background on the complete study: Samples from collaborators originated in the United States, Italy and Spain and spanned both the acute and convalescent phases of COVID-19. HLA class I and class II types, where available, came from metadata supplied by the sample provider rather than from assay-based typing. Subjects who had been exposed to COVID-19, were actively infected with it, or had recovered from it provided the deeply sampled blood TCRbeta repertoires that made up the dataset. The prospective study material was composed of cDNA or gDNA derived from T cells, B-cell-depleted T cells, or PBMCs. Samples came from the ongoing ImmuneRACE study (first 160 participants) plus 1,254 subjects from 6 global collaborators. Sample metadata almost always included a de-identified subject ID, COVID-19 status, age in years and sex. The repertoires were released in a freely available public database meant as a resource for research on the immune response to SARS-CoV-2. The study at large found these results: How much clinical and demographic metadata was included differed by source and by participant, and the metadata was provided uncurated.

The collaborating institutions used their own protocols to collect whole blood in K2EDTA tubes. For TCRbeta analysis, collaborator samples were shipped as frozen whole blood, as isolated PBMCs, or as DNA extracted from either sample type. From the cysteine up to the phenylalanine, the CDR3 has a length of 17 residues. The retained sequence is limited to the CDR3, 51 bases, with the frame set at the first base. Reading the germline V gene (reference sequence) gives CDR1 SEHNR and CDR2 FQNEAQ. V and J lose 5 bases and 0 bases, and a span of 18 bases separates them. TCRbeta CDR3 regions were amplified from genomic DNA using the immunoSEQ Assay, a bias-controlled multiplex PCR. In the original analysis: Nucleated cell counts per sample were estimated from amplification of reference gene primers within the assay. Sequence reads were collapsed and filtered to measure the absolute abundance of every unique TCRbeta CDR3 rearrangement. For each sample, productive Simpson clonality was calculated as the square root of Simpson's diversity index over productive rearrangements. Imported from immuneACCESS, the table was reduced by TCRdb to in-frame sequences with V and J called. These copies leave out some clones; in studies compared against another copy, an unresolved V gene accounts for under half, and the cause of the remainder is not known. The V and J calls and clone size are taken from that table; D and trimming were inferred from the DNA. The sample table shows 150,000 to 250,000 clones, and approximately 80% are seen once. In total, the top ten clones hold 6% to 8% of the sample.

Worth noting for this clone: Its antigen is not yet known. No base quality values were provided; no much bigger clone lies one nucleotide off.

This sequence was found in a human donor with acute or convalescent COVID-19. The donor label of this sample is uncertain. In this chain, TRBV7-9 is recombined with TRBJ2-3; possibly the D gene is TRBD2, per 5 matching bases. Sequences were obtained from peripheral blood. Here the CDR3 is given as CASSPGVGALSTDTQYF. The bases read TGTGCCAGCAGCCCTGGGGTGGGAGCATTAAGCACAGATACGCAGTATTTT. The variable domain in full, with residues beyond the CDR3 obtained from the reference TRBV7-9 and TRBJ2-3 genes, is DTGVSQNPRHKITKRGQNVTFRCDPISEHNRLYWYRQTLGQGPEFLTYFQNEAQLEKSRLLSDRFSAERPKGSFSTLEIQRTEQGDSAMYLCASSPGVGALSTDTQYFGPGTRLTVL.